This T cell receptor (beta chain) was identified in a study of blood T cell repertoires in COVID-19. Profiled with immunoSEQ multiplex PCR; TCRdb holds only in-frame clones, not every one. The sample holds under 300,000 clones, about 90% seen once. The CDR3 length is 17 residues. V dropped 3 bases and J dropped 2; count of bases not matched to a gene: 10. The germline V gene has CDR1 SEHNR and CDR2 FQNEAQ (reference sequence). Input material: PBMCs or T cells enriched from blood (not recorded which). This TCR was recovered from a human donor in a cohort exposed to, infected with or recovered from COVID-19 (not recorded which). The donor label of this sample is uncertain. The chain joins TRBV7-9 to TRBJ1-5, with 7 bases aligning to TRBD1. Here the CDR3 reads CASSFSTGTVGNQPQHF. CDR3 DNA sequence: TGTGCCAGCAGCTTCTCCACCGGGACAGTAGGCAATCAGCCCCAGCATTTT. The variable domain in full, completed from reference TRBV7-9 and TRBJ1-5, reads DTGVSQNPRHKITKRGQNVTFRCDPISEHNRLYWYRQTLGQGPEFLTYFQNEAQLEKSRLLSDRFSAERPKGSFSTLEIQRTEQGDSAMYLCASSFSTGTVGNQPQHFGDGTRLSIL.